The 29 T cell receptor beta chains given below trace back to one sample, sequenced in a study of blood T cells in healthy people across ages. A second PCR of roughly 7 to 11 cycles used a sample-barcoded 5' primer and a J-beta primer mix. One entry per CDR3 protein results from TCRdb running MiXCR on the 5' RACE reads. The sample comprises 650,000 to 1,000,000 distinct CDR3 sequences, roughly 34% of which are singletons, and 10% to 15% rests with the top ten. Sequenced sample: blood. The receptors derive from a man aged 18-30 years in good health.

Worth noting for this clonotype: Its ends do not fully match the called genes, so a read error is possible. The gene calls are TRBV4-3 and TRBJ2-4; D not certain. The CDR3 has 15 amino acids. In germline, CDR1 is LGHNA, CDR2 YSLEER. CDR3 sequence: CASSQGTIAKNTQYF. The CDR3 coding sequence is TGCGCCAGCAGCCAGGGTACTATAGCCAAAAACACTCAGTACTTC.

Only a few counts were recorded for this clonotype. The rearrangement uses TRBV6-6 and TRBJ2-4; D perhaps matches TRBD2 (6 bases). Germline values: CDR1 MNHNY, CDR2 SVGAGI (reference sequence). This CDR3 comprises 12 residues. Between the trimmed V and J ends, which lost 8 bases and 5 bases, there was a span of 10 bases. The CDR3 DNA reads TGTGCCAGCGGGAGGAGGGAAAACATTCAGTACTTC. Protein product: CASGRRENIQYF.

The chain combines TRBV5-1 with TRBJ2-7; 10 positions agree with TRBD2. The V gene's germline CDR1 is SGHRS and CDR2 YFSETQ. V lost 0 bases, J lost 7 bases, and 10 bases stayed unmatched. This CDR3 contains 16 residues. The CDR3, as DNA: TGCGCCAGCAGCTTGGCTCCTAGCGGGGGCCACAATGAGCAGTACTTC. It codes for CASSLAPSGGHNEQYF.

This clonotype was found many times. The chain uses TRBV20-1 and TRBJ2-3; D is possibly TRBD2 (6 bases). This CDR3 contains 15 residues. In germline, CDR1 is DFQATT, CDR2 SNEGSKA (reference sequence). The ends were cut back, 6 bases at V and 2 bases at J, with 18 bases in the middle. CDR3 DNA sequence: TGCAGTGCCCCAAGACCGGGACTTCCCACAGATACGCAGTATTTT. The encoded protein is CSAPRPGLPTDTQYF.

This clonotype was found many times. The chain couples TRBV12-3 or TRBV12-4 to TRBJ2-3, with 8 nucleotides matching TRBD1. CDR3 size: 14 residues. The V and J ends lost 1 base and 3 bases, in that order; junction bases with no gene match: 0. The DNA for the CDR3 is TGTGCCAGCAGTTTAGGGGACAGGACAGATACGCAGTATTTT. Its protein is CASSLGDRTDTQYF.

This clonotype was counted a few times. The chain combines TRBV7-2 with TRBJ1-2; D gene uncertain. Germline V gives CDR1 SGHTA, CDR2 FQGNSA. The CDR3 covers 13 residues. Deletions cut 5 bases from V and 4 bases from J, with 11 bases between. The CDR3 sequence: CASSHGLGYGYTF. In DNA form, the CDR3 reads TGTGCCAGCAGCCACGGGCTCGGCTATGGCTACACCTTC.

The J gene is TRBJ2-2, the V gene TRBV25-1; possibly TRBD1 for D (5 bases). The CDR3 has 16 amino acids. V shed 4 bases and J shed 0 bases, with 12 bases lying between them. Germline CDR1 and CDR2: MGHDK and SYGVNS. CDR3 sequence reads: CASSGGRSTNTGELFF. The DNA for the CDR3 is TGTGCCAGCAGTGGGGGCCGCAGTACGAACACCGGGGAGCTGTTTTTT.

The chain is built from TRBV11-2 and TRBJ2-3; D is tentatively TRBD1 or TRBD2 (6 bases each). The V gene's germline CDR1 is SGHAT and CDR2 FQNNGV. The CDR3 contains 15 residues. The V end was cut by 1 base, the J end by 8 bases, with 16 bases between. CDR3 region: CASSLGVVGGGTQYF. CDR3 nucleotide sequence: TGTGCCAGCAGCTTAGGGGTTGTGGGGGGCGGTACGCAGTATTTT.

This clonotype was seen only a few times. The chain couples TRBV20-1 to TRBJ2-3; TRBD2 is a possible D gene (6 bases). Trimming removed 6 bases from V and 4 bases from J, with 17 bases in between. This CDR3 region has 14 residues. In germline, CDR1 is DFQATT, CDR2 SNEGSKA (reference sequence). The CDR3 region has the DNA TGCAGTGCCACCTCGGGCAGGGAGGCAGATACGCAGTATTTT. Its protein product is CSATSGREADTQYF.

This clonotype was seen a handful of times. The CDR3: CANSPLGTGTGDTQYF. The CDR3 nucleotides are TGTGCCAACAGCCCTCTAGGGACAGGGACAGGAGATACGCAGTATTTT. The V call is TRBV6-6, the J call TRBJ2-3; 9 nucleotides agree with TRBD1. The V and J ends lost 10 bases and 5 bases, in that order; junction bases with no gene match: 16. Germline V gene data show CDR1 as MNHNY and CDR2 as SVGAGI (reference sequence). CDR3 length equals 16 residues.

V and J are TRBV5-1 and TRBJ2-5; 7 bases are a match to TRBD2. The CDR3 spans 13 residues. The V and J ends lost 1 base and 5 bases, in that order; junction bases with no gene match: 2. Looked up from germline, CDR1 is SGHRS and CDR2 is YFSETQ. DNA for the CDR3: TGCGCCAGCAGCTTGATACTAGCGGAGACCCAGTACTTC. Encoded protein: CASSLILAETQYF.

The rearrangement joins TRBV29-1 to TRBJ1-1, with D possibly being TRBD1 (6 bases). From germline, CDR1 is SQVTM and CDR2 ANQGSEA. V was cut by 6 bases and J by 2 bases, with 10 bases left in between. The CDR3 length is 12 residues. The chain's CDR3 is CSVRGSNTEAFF. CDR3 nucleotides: TGCAGCGTGAGGGGGTCAAACACTGAAGCTTTCTTT.

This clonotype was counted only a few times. CDR3 sequence: CSAWDRWGPNTEAFF. CDR3 sequence (DNA): TGCAGTGCCTGGGACAGGTGGGGACCAAACACTGAAGCTTTCTTT. This sequence joins TRBV20-1 and TRBJ1-1, with 8 bases fitting TRBD1. Per germline, CDR1 DFQATT and CDR2 SNEGSKA (reference sequence). The CDR3 is 15 residues long. V was pared by 6 bases and J by 2 bases, with 11 bases of the junction left unmatched.

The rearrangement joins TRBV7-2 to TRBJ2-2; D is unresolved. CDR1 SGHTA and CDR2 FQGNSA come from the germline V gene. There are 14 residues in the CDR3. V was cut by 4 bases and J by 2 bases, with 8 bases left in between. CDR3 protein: CASSSPSNTGELFF. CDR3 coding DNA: TGTGCCAGCAGCTCTCCATCTAACACCGGGGAGCTGTTTTTT.

CDR3 region: CASSHGNQPQHF. In DNA form, the CDR3 reads TGTGCCAGCAGTCACGGCAATCAGCCCCAGCATTTT. This sequence joins TRBV27 and TRBJ1-5; the D is unclear. Per the germline V gene, CDR1 is MNHEY and CDR2 is SMNVEV (reference sequence). V dropped 5 bases and J dropped 2 bases, with 4 bases sitting between them. The CDR3 extends over 12 amino acids.

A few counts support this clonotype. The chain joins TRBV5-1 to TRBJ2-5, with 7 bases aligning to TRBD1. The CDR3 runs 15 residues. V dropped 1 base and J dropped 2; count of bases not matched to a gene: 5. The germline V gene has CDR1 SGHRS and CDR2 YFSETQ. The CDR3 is CASSLWDRVQETQYF. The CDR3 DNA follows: TGCGCCAGCAGCTTGTGGGACAGAGTACAAGAGACCCAGTACTTC.

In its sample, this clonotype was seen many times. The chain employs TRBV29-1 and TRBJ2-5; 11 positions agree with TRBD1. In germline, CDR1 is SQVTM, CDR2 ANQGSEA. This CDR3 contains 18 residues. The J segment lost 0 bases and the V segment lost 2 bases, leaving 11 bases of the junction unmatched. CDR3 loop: CSVESDRGLQRYQETQYF. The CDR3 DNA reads TGCAGCGTTGAATCGGACAGGGGGCTCCAGAGGTACCAAGAGACCCAGTACTTC.

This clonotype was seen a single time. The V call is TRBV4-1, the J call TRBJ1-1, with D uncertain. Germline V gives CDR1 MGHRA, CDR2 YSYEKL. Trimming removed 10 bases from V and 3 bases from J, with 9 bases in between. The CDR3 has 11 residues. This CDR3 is CAIVSDTEAFF. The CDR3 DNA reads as TGCGCCATCGTTTCAGACACTGAAGCTTTCTTT.

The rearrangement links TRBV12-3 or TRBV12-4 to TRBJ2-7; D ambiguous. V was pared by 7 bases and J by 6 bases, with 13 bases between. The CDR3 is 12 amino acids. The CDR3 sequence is CASKRSPCEQYF. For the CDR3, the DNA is TGTGCCAGCAAGAGATCCCCCTGCGAGCAGTACTTC.

CDR3 loop: CASSQDRFTTEAFF. The CDR3 DNA sequence: TGTGCCAGCAGCCAAGATCGGTTCACCACTGAAGCTTTCTTT. The V and J genes are TRBV4-2 and TRBJ1-1; no clear D gene. Trimming took off 0 bases at V and 4 bases at J, with 9 bases between the two ends. The germline V gene encodes CDR1 LGHNA and CDR2 YNFKEQ. The CDR3 is made up of 14 amino acids.

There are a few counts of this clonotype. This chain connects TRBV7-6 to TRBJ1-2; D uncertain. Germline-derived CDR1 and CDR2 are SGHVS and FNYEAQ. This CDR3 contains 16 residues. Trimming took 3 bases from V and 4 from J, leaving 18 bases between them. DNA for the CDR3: TGTGCCAGCAGCTTGACGGGGTCCGGGGTCCCCTATGGCTACACCTTC. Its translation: CASSLTGSGVPYGYTF.

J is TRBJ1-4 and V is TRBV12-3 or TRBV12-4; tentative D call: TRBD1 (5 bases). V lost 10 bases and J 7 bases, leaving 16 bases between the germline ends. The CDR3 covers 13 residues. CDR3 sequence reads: CATRGGGIEKLFF. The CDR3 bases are TGTGCCACCCGTGGGGGGGGTATTGAAAAACTGTTTTTT.

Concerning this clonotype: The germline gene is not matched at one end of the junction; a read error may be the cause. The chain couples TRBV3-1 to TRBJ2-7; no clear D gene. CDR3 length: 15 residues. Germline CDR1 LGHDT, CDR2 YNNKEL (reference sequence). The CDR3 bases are TGTGTCAGCAGCCAAGCCATCACGAGTGGATACGAGCAGTACTTC. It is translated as CVSSQAITSGYEQYF.

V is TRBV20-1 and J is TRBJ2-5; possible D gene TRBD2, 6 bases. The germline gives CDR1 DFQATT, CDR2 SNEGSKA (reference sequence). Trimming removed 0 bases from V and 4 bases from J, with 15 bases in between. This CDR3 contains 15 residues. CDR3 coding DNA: TGCAGTGCTAGAGATGGGGGGAGGCCCGCAGAGACCCAGTACTTC. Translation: CSARDGGRPAETQYF.

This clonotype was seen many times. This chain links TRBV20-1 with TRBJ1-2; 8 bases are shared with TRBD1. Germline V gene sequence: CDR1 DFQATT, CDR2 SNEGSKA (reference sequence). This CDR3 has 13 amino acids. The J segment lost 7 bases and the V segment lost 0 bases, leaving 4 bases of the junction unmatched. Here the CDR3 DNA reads TGCAGTGCTAGAGATCAAACAGGGGGTGGCTACACCTTC. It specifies CSARDQTGGGYTF.

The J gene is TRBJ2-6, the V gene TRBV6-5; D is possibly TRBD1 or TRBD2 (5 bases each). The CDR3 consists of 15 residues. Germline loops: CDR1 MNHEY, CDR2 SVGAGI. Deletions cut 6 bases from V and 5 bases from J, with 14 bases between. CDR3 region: CASSRDLYWANVLTF. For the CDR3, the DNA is TGTGCCAGCAGCCGGGACCTATACTGGGCCAACGTCCTGACTTTC.

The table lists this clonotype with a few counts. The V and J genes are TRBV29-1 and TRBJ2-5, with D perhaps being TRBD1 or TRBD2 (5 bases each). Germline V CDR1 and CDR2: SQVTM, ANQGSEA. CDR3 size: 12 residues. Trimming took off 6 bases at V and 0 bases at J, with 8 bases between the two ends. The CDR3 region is CSVSGHQETQYF. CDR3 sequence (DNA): TGCAGCGTCTCGGGACACCAAGAGACCCAGTACTTC. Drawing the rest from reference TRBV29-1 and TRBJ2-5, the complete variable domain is SAVISQKPSRDICQRGTSLTIQCQVDSQVTMMFWYRQQPGQSLTLIATANQGSEATYESGFVIDKFPISRPNLTFSTLTVSNMSPEDSSIYLCSVSGHQETQYFGPGTRLLVL.

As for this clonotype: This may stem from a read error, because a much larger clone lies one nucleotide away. CDR3 sequence reads: CAISLQGGTQYF. The CDR3 DNA reads as TGTGCCATCAGTCTACAGGGGGGGACCCAGTACTTC. The chain recombines TRBV10-3 with TRBJ2-5; 8 bases map to TRBD1. CDR3 length: 12 residues. V was pared by 5 bases and J by 7 bases, with 3 bases of the junction left unmatched. CDR1 and CDR2 (germline): ENHRY, SYGVKD.

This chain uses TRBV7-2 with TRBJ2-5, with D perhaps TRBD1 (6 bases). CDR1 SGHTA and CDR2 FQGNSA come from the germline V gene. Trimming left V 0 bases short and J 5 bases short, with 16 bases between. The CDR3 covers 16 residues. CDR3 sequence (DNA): TGTGCCAGCAGCTTAGCAGCGGACAGTGTTTCGGAGACCCAGTACTTC. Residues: CASSLAADSVSETQYF.